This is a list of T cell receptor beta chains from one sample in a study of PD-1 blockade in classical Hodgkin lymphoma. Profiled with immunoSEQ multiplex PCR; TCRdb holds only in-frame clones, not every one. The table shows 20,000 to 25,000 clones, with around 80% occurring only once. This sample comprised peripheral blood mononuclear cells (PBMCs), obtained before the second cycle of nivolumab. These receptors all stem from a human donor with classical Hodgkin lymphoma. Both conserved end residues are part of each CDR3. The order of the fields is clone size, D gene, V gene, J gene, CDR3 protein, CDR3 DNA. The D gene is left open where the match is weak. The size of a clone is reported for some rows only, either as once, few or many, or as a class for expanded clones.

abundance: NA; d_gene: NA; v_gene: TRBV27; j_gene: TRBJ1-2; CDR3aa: CASRVAQGYGYTF; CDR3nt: TGTGCCAGCCGGGTTGCACAGGGCTATGGCTACACCTTC
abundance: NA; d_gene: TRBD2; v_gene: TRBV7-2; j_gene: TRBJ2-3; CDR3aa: CASTGTSGSTDTQYF; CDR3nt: TGTGCCTCCACCGGGACTAGCGGGAGCACAGATACGCAGTATTTT
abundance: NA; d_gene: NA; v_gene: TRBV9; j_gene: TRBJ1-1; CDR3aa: CASSVKGDSNTEAFF; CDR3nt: TGTGCCAGCAGCGTTAAGGGGGATTCGAACACTGAAGCTTTCTTT
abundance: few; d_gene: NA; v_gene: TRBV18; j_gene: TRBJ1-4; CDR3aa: CASSPRGPNEKLFF; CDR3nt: TGTGCCAGCTCACCAAGAGGACCTAATGAAAAACTGTTTTTT
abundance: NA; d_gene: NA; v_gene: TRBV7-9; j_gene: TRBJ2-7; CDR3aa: CASSLAGFSGEQYF; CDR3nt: TGTGCCAGCAGCTTAGCCGGGTTCTCTGGCGAGCAGTACTTC
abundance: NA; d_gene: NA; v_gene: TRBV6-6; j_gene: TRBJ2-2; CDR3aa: CASSTTGNTGELFF; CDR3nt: TGTGCCAGCAGTACGACAGGGAACACCGGGGAGCTGTTTTTT
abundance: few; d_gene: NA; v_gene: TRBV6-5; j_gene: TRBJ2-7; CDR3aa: CASSYGGGLNYEQYF; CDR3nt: TGTGCCAGCAGTTACGGTGGGGGGCTAAACTACGAGCAGTACTTC
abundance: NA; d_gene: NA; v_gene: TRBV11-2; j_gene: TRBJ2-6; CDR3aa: CASSFSGANVLTF; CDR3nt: TGTGCCAGCAGCTTTTCCGGGGCCAACGTCCTGACTTTC
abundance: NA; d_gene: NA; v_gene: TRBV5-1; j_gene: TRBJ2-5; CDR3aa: CASSLASASLQETQYF; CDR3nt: TGCGCCAGCAGCTTGGCCAGTGCCAGCTTGCAAGAGACCCAGTACTTC
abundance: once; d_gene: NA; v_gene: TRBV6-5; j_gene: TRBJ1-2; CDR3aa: CASSRDKRVLYGYTF; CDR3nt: TGTGCCAGCAGTAGGGACAAACGGGTGCTATATGGCTACACCTTC
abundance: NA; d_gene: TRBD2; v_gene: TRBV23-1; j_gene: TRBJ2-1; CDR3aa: CASSQPAGRVPNEQFF; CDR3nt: TGCGCCAGCAGTCAGCCGGCCGGGAGGGTTCCCAATGAGCAGTTCTTC
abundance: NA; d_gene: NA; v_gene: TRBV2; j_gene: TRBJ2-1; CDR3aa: CASTGPGANEQFF; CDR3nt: TGTGCCAGCACCGGCCCAGGGGCCAATGAGCAGTTCTTC
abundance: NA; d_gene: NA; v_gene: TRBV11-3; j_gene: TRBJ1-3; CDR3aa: CASSAQLGLYF; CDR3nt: TGTGCCAGCAGCGCCCAACTAGGGTTATATTTT
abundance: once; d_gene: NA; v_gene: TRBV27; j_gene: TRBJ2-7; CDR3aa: CASSLRGAYEQYF; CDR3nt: TGTGCCAGCAGTTTAAGAGGAGCCTACGAGCAGTACTTC
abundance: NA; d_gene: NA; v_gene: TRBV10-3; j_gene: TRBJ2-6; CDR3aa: CAISGQGLRGANVLTF; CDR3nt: TGTGCCATCAGTGGTCAGGGGCTAAGAGGGGCCAACGTCCTGACTTTC
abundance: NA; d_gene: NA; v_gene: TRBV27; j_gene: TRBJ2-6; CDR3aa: CASRRNSGANVLTF; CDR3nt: TGTGCCAGCAGGCGTAACTCTGGGGCCAACGTCCTGACTTTC
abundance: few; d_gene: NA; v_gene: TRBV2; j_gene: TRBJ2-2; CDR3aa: CASSPGQLHHFTGELFF; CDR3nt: TGTGCCAGCAGTCCAGGACAGCTACATCACTTCACCGGGGAGCTGTTTTTT
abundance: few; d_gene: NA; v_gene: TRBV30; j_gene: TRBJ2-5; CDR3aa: CAWSEARGRETQYF; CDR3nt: TGTGCCTGGAGTGAGGCGCGGGGCCGGGAGACCCAGTACTTC
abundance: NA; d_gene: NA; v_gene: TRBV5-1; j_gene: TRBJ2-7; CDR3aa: CASSFDSLLEQYF; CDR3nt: TGCGCCAGCAGCTTTGACTCTCTTCTCGAGCAGTACTTC
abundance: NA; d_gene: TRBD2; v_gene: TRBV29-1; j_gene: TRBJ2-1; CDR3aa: CSSGGGNEQFF; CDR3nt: TGCAGTAGCGGGGGGGGCAATGAGCAGTTCTTC
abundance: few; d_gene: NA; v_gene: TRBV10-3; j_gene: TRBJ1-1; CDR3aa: CAISDKMNTEAFF; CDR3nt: TGTGCCATCAGTGATAAAATGAACACTGAAGCTTTCTTT
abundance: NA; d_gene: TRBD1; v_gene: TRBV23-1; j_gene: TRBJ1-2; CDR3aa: CASSKTGDYGYTF; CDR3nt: TGCGCCAGCAGCAAAACAGGGGACTATGGCTACACCTTC
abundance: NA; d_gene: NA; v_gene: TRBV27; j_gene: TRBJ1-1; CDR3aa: CASSLGGDTEAFF; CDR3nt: TGTGCCAGCAGTTTAGGGGGGGACACTGAAGCTTTCTTT
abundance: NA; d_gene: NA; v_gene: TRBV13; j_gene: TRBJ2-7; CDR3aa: CASSLIFSGYEQYF; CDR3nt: TGTGCCAGCAGCTTAATCTTTAGCGGCTACGAGCAGTACTTC
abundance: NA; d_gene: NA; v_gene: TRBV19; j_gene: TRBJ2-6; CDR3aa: CASNPSPGSGANVLTF; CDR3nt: TGTGCCAGTAACCCCTCACCAGGGTCTGGGGCCAACGTCCTGACTTTC
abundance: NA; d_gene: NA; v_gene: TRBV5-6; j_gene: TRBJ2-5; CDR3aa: CASSTLTGSRSQETQYF; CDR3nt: TGTGCCAGCAGCACCCTGACGGGGTCCAGATCCCAGGAGACCCAGTACTTC
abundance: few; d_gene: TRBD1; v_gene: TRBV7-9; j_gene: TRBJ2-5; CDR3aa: CASSSLDPGQGRKETQYF; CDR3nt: TGTGCCAGCAGCTCATTGGATCCGGGACAGGGAAGGAAGGAGACCCAGTACTTC
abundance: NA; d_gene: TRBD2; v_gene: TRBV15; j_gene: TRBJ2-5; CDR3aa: CAISGGIRETQYF; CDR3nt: TGTGCCATCTCGGGGGGAATAAGGGAGACCCAGTACTTC
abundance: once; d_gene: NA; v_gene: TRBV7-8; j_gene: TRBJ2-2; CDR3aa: CASSLIGGTGELFF; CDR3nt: TGTGCCAGCAGCTTAATAGGCGGCACCGGGGAGCTGTTTTTT
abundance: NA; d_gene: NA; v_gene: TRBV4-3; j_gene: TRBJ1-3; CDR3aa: CASSLLDASGNTIYF; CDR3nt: TGCGCCAGCAGCCTACTTGATGCTTCGGGAAACACCATATATTTT
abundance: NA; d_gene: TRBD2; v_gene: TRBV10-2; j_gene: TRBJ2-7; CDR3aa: CASSLADNYEQYF; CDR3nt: TGCGCCAGCAGCCTAGCGGACAACTACGAGCAGTACTTC
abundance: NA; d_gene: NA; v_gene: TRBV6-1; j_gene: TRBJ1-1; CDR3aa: CASSPPTAISEAFF; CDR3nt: TGTGCCAGCAGCCCTCCAACGGCGATAAGCGAGGCTTTCTTT
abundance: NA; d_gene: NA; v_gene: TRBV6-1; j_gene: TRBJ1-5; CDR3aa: CASSEKRGFGNQPQHF; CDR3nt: TGTGCCAGCAGTGAAAAAAGGGGTTTTGGCAATCAGCCCCAGCATTTT
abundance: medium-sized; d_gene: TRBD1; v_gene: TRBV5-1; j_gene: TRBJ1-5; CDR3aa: CASSFRTGSNQPQHF; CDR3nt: TGCGCCAGCAGCTTCCGGACAGGGAGTAATCAGCCCCAGCATTTT
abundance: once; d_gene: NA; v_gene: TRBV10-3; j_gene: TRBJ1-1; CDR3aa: CAISETQTLVTEAFF; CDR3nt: TGTGCCATCAGTGAGACCCAGACTTTAGTTACTGAAGCTTTCTTT
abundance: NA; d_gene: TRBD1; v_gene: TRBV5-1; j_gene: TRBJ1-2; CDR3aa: CASSLVAGTGAGYTF; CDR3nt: TGCGCCAGCAGCTTGGTAGCGGGGACAGGGGCTGGCTACACCTTC
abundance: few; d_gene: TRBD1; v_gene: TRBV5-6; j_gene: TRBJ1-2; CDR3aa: CASSLGGDYGYTF; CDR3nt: TGTGCCAGCAGCTTAGGGGGCGACTATGGCTACACCTTC
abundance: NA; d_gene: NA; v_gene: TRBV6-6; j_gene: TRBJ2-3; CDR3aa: CASSLGTSTDTQYF; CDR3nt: TGTGCCAGCAGTCTAGGGACTAGCACAGATACGCAGTATTTT
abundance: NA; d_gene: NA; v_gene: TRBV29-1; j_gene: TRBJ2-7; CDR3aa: CSVDIPGAYEQYF; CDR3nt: TGCAGCGTTGATATCCCGGGGGCCTACGAGCAGTACTTC
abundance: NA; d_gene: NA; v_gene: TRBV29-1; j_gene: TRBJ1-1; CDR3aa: CSVEDLGRDAFF; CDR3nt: TGCAGCGTTGAAGATCTGGGGAGGGACGCTTTCTTT
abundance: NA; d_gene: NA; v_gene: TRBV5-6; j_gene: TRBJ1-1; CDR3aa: CASSLYAGTEAFF; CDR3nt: TGTGCCAGCAGCCTATACGCGGGCACTGAAGCTTTCTTT
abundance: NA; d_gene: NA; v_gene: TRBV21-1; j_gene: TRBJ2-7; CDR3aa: CASSKKWGQGRYEQYF; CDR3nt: TGTGCCAGCAGCAAAAAATGGGGACAGGGTCGCTACGAGCAGTACTTC
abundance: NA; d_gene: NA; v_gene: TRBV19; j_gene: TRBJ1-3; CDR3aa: CASNTDRGGGTIYF; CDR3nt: TGTGCCAGTAACACGGACCGGGGAGGAGGCACCATATATTTT
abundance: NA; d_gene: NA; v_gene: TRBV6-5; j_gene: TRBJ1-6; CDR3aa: CASAYSNSPLHF; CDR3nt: TGTGCCAGCGCCTACAGTAATTCACCCCTCCACTTT
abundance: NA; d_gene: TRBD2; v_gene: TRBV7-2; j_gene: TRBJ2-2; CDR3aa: CASSFNLADTGELFF; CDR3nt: TGTGCCAGCAGCTTTAATCTAGCGGACACCGGGGAGCTGTTTTTT
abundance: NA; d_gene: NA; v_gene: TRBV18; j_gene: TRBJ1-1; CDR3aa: CASSPPRKNTEAFF; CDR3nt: TGTGCCAGCTCACCACCGAGAAAGAACACTGAAGCTTTCTTT